These 5 T cell receptor beta chains were all obtained from the same sample, sequenced in a study of control samples from healthy donors and cancer patients. Only in-frame clones appear in the TCRdb table, and some are missing; sequencing was by immunoSEQ multiplex PCR. The data hold approximately 100,000 clones, with more than 75% observed a single time. The sequenced material came from blood. These receptors came from a woman aged 40 to 50 in good health.

This clone appeared a single time. The V call is TRBV24-1, the J call TRBJ1-4, with TRBD1 matching over 7 bases. V was clipped by 3 bases and J by 8 bases; unmatched bases: 5. The CDR3 loop spans 14 amino acids. The germline gives CDR1 KGHDR, CDR2 SFDVKD. CDR3 sequence: CATSDTTGVEKLFF. For the CDR3, the DNA is TGTGCCACCAGTGATACAACAGGGGTCGAAAAACTGTTTTTT.

The chain has TRBV12-3 or TRBV12-4 and TRBJ1-2; no definite D call. The CDR3 consists of 13 residues. Trimming stripped 4 bases from V and 8 bases from J, with 14 bases between. In nucleotides, the CDR3 is TGTGCCAGCAGTTCAACCGGTATGTGGGGCTACACCTTC. The encoded protein is CASSSTGMWGYTF.

The chain is built from TRBV6-5 and TRBJ1-1; 9 bases line up with TRBD1. The CDR3 runs 14 residues. Looked up from germline, CDR1 is MNHEY and CDR2 is SVGAGI. V gave up 10 bases and J gave up 5 bases; unmatched junction bases: 11. The CDR3 DNA reads TGTGCCACATCAGACAGGGGGAGTATTACTGAAGCTTTCTTT. Its protein is CATSDRGSITEAFF.

The chain recombines TRBV4-1 with TRBJ2-3; possible D gene TRBD2, 6 bases. Germline loops: CDR1 MGHRA, CDR2 YSYEKL. With 4 bases removed from V and 2 bases from J, the gap between germline ends came to 13 bases. The CDR3 length is 15 residues. CDR3 in DNA: TGCGCCAGCAGCCCGCCCGGGAGCCTCACAGATACGCAGTATTTT. Protein product: CASSPPGSLTDTQYF.

The chain uses TRBV5-4 and TRBJ1-1; perhaps TRBD1 as D (6 bases). Per the germline V gene, CDR1 is SGHNT and CDR2 is YYREEE (reference sequence). Trimming shortened V by 1 base and J by 1 base, and 11 bases separated the two germline ends. The CDR3 spans 15 residues. The CDR3 reads CASSLINRENTEAFF. The CDR3 nucleotides read TGTGCCAGCAGCTTGATTAACAGGGAGAACACTGAAGCTTTCTTT.